This entry concerns a single T cell receptor beta chain. The target of this receptor is not known. Base qualities are not recorded, but no much larger clone differs from it by a single base. The data were obtained in a study of blood T cell repertoires in COVID-19 (dated by TCRdb to the early 2020s). General notes on the study: The collaborator samples originated in the United States, Italy and Spain and spanned the acute and convalescent phases of COVID-19. The prospective study material was composed of cDNA or gDNA derived from T cells, B-cell-depleted T cells, or PBMCs. Samples came from the ongoing ImmuneRACE study (first 160 participants) plus 1,254 subjects from 6 global collaborators. The sample metadata nearly always contained a de-identified subject ID, COVID-19 status, age in years and sex. Where available, HLA class I and class II types were obtained from metadata supplied by the sample provider rather than from assay-based typing. The repertoires were released in a freely available public database meant as a resource for research on the immune response to SARS-CoV-2. The dataset comprised deeply sampled blood TCRbeta repertoires from subjects exposed to, actively infected with, or recovered from COVID-19.

The CDR1 and CDR2 encoded by the germline V gene (reference sequence) are SGHNT and YYREEE. Spanning cysteine to phenylalanine, the CDR3 consists of 13 amino acids. Just CDR3 DNA is preserved here, 39 bases in frame from base 1. The junction shows trimming of 9 bases on V and 3 bases on J, plus 14 bases between the germline ends. The immunoSEQ Assay, a bias-controlled multiplex PCR, was used to amplify TCRbeta CDR3 regions from genomic DNA. The source study handled its data this way. Within the assay, amplification of reference gene primers was used to estimate how many nucleated cells each sample contained. Sequence reads were collapsed and filtered to measure the absolute abundance of every unique TCRbeta CDR3 rearrangement. For each sample, productive Simpson clonality was calculated by taking the square root of Simpson's diversity index across productive rearrangements. Not all clones reach the TCRdb copy of this immuneACCESS table, which keeps in-frame sequences only. Checked studies attribute under half of the gap to unresolved V genes and leave the rest unexplained. V and J calls plus clone size are reproduced from that table; the DNA served to infer D and trimming. This sample comprises about 120,000 clones, around nine tenths of them detected only once. The top ten hold approximately 10% of the sample.

Broad study findings and their caveats: The quantity of clinical and demographic metadata differed by source and by participant and was supplied without curation.

One collaborating source in Seattle enrolled patients during active infection and followed them longitudinally through the course of disease. The collaborating institutions used their own protocols to collect whole blood in K2EDTA tubes. Collaborator samples were shipped for TCRbeta analysis as frozen whole blood, isolated PBMCs, or DNA extracted from either sample type. Sequences were obtained from peripheral blood. This clonotype was sampled from a woman in her 70s with COVID-19, enrolled during active disease. The chain was built from TRBV5-4 and TRBJ2-3; there is no confident call for the D gene. At the DNA level, the sequence is TGTGCCACCCCTAGTGATGGGACAGATACGCAGTATTTT. Its protein is CATPSDGTDTQYF.